This T cell receptor (beta chain) was identified during a study of blood T cell repertoires in COVID-19. Only in-frame clones appear in the TCRdb table, and some are missing; sequencing was by immunoSEQ multiplex PCR. The repertoire has 280,000 or so clones, approximately 83% of them found once; the top ten carry around 2.1%. The CDR3 extends over 14 amino acids. V lost 4 bases to trimming and J lost 2 bases, with 11 bases between them. Germline CDR1 and CDR2: SGHVS and FQNEAQ. The chain is built from TRBV7-8 and TRBJ2-5, with D perhaps matching TRBD1 (6 bases). The sequenced material came from PBMCs or T cells enriched from blood (not recorded which). This clonotype originated in a man in his thirties or forties who had recovered from COVID-19. The CDR3 sequence is CASSSIQGQETQYF. The CDR3 bases are TGTGCCAGCAGCTCCATCCAGGGGCAAGAGACCCAGTACTTC.